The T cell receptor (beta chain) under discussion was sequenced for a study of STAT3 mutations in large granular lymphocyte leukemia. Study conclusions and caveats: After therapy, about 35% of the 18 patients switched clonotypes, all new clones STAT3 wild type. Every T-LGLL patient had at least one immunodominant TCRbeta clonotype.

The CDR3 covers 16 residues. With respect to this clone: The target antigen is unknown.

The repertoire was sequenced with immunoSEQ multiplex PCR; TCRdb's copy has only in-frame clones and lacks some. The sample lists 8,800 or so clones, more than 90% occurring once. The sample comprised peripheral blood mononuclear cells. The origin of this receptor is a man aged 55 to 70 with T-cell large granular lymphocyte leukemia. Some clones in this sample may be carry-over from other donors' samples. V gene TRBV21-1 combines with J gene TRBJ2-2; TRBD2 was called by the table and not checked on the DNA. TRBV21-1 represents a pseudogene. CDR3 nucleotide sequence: TGTGCCAGCAGCAAAAGCCCGACTCGGCCCACCGGGGAGCTGTTTTTT. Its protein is CASSKSPTRPTGELFF.